One and the same sample provided the 16 T cell receptor beta chains below, sequenced in a study of blood T cell repertoires in COVID-19. TCRdb's table, derived via immunoSEQ multiplex PCR, lists solely in-frame clones and lacks some. The sample yields around 50,000 clones, more than 75% seen once. The sequencing input was peripheral blood. Receptors originate from a woman aged 60 to 75 with acute or convalescent COVID-19.

The genes are TRBV25-1 and TRBJ1-6; 7 bases are shared with TRBD1. Germline V gene sequence: CDR1 MGHDK, CDR2 SYGVNS. The CDR3 contains 15 residues. V shed 8 bases and J 6 bases; nucleotides not matched to a gene: 10. For the CDR3, the DNA is TGTGCCAGCGGAGGTGCAGGGACAGCTAATTCACCCCTCCACTTT. Protein sequence: CASGGAGTANSPLHF.

The V call is TRBV2, the J call TRBJ1-5; no definite D call. This CDR3 region has 13 residues. V lost 3 bases and J lost 11, with 14 bases in between. The germline V gene encodes CDR1 SNHLY and CDR2 FYNNEI. The CDR3 region has the DNA TGTGCCAGCAGTGACAACAGCAACCTGGCCCAGCATTTT. Translated, it gives CASSDNSNLAQHF. Supplemented by reference TRBV2 and TRBJ1-5, the full variable domain reads EPEVTQTPSHQVTQMGQEVILRCVPISNHLYFYWYRQILGQKVEFLVSFYNNEISEKSEIFDDQFSVERPDGSNFTLKIRSTKLEDSAMYFCASSDNSNLAQHFGDGTRLSIL.

The chain links TRBV10-3 to TRBJ1-4, with TRBD1 matching over 11 bases. Germline V gene lookup returns CDR1 ENHRY and CDR2 SYGVKD. The V gene end was trimmed by 6 bases and the J gene end by 8 bases; junction bases not matched to a gene: 5. The CDR3 has 14 residues. The CDR3 sequence is CAIRSDRGREKLFF. For the CDR3, the DNA is TGTGCCATCAGATCGGACAGGGGGCGAGAAAAACTGTTTTTT.

The chain joins TRBV14 to TRBJ1-2, with D possibly matching TRBD1 (6 bases). Germline CDR1 is SGHDN and CDR2 is FVKESK. Between the trimmed V and J ends, which lost 4 bases and 7 bases, there was a span of 19 bases. The CDR3 extends over 15 amino acids. CDR3 nucleotide sequence: TGTGCCAGCAGCCCAAGAACCACAGGGTCGGCTGGCTACACCTTC. Its translation is CASSPRTTGSAGYTF.

This clone came up a few times. Here the CDR3 reads CACRSFSYEQYF. CDR3 bases: TGTGCCTGCCGTAGCTTCTCCTACGAGCAGTACTTC. The chain recombines TRBV2 with TRBJ2-7; D not certain. V was cut by 11 bases and J by 0 bases, with 11 bases left in between. Germline-derived CDR1 and CDR2 are SNHLY and FYNNEI. This CDR3 region has 12 residues.

This clone was found many times. The rearrangement uses TRBV2 and TRBJ2-7; D is undetermined. Germline V gives CDR1 SNHLY, CDR2 FYNNEI. The ends were cut back, 1 base at V and 0 bases at J, with 10 bases in the middle. The CDR3 is 15 amino acids. The CDR3: CASSEDRINSYEQYF. The CDR3, as DNA: TGTGCCAGCAGTGAAGACAGAATAAACTCCTACGAGCAGTACTTC. The whole variable domain, filled in from reference TRBV2 and TRBJ2-7, reads EPEVTQTPSHQVTQMGQEVILRCVPISNHLYFYWYRQILGQKVEFLVSFYNNEISEKSEIFDDQFSVERPDGSNFTLKIRSTKLEDSAMYFCASSEDRINSYEQYFGPGTRLTVT.

The chain links TRBV5-1 to TRBJ1-1; no firm D call. Germline lookup yields CDR1 SGHRS and CDR2 YFSETQ. Trimming removed 5 bases at V and 1 base at J, with 15 bases between. This CDR3 has 15 residues. The CDR3 protein is CASRTTVQKNTEAFF. DNA for the CDR3: TGCGCCAGCAGAACTACGGTCCAGAAGAACACTGAAGCTTTCTTT.

This chain uses TRBV10-3 with TRBJ1-3, with 8 nucleotides matching TRBD1. CDR3 length: 14 residues. The V gene's germline CDR1 is ENHRY and CDR2 SYGVKD. V dropped 2 bases and J dropped 7; count of bases not matched to a gene: 4. The CDR3 nucleotides are TGTGCCATCAGTGAGACAGGGGGGGTTAACACCATATATTTT. Translated, it gives CAISETGGVNTIYF.

With regard to this clone: A read error is likely, as this CDR3 ends without the conserved phenylalanine or tryptophan. Because the CDR3's place on the DNA is in doubt, the DNA is left out and the CDR3 is given as listed by TCRdb. The chain's CDR3 is CASSTSTGR. The V call is TRBV19, the J call TRBJ1-2; the D segment call TRBD1 is taken from the table without a DNA check. From its first to its last residue, the CDR3 has 9 amino acids. CDR1 is LNHDA and CDR2 is SQIVND in the germline V gene (reference sequence).

V and J are TRBV6-5 and TRBJ2-7; 10 nucleotides match TRBD1. Germline loops: CDR1 MNHEY, CDR2 SVGAGI. V lost 5 bases to trimming and J lost 6 bases; unmatched junction nucleotides: 7. The CDR3 runs 14 residues. The CDR3 region has the DNA TGTGCCAGCAGTATATGGGACAGGGGTTCCGAGCAGTACTTC. Translated: CASSIWDRGSEQYF.

The chain uses TRBV2 and TRBJ2-7, with 13 bases aligning to TRBD2. Germline assignment: CDR1 SNHLY and CDR2 FYNNEI. CDR3 size: 15 residues. V trimming: 7 bases; J trimming: 2 bases; junction bases outside the gene matches: 5. The CDR3 sequence: CASTIGTSGAYEQYF. The CDR3 DNA is TGTGCCAGCACAATCGGGACTAGCGGGGCCTACGAGCAGTACTTC.

The chain employs TRBV4-3 and TRBJ2-1; D is perhaps TRBD2 (5 bases). Trimming removed 1 base at V and 7 bases at J, with 14 bases between. The CDR3 runs 15 residues. From germline, CDR1 is LGHNA and CDR2 YSLEER. CDR3 DNA sequence: TGCGCCAGCAGCCAAGCACCGAGGGTGGGGAATGAGCAGTTCTTC. Amino acid sequence: CASSQAPRVGNEQFF.

The chain employs TRBV24-1 and TRBJ2-2; D perhaps matches TRBD2 (5 bases). The CDR3 spans 15 residues. The V gene lost 6 bases and the J gene lost 6 bases, with 16 bases spanning the gap. Germline V lookup: CDR1 KGHDR, CDR2 SFDVKD. In DNA, the CDR3 is TGTGCCACCAGTCCCCGGGAAGGAGGACCCGGGGAGCTGTTTTTT. Translating gives CATSPREGGPGELFF.

A few counts support this clone. The chain has TRBV3-1 (or the pseudogene TRBV3-2) and TRBJ2-7; weak D call: TRBD2 (6 bases). V lost 4 bases, J lost 4 bases, and 20 bases lay in between. This CDR3 spans 16 amino acids. CDR1 and CDR2 (germline): LGHDT, YNNKEL (reference sequence). The CDR3 nucleotides read TGTGCCAGCAGCCTCCGTGGGCAGCGAGGGACTTACGAGCAGTACTTC. Amino acids: CASSLRGQRGTYEQYF.

This chain joins TRBV18 and TRBJ1-2; TRBD1 agrees at 7 bases. In germline, CDR1 is KGHSH, CDR2 LQKENI. V lost 5 bases and J lost 7; bases outside the gene matches: 10. This CDR3 has 14 residues. Here the CDR3 reads CASSSTQGIGGYTF. The CDR3 region has the DNA TGTGCCAGCTCAAGTACACAGGGGATCGGTGGCTACACCTTC.

This chain joins TRBV3-1 (or the pseudogene TRBV3-2) and TRBJ2-7; 9 bases match TRBD1. The CDR3 spans 15 residues. Germline CDR1 and CDR2: LGHDT and YNNKEL (reference sequence). Trimming cost V 1 base and J 4 bases; bases outside gene matches: 5. In DNA form, the CDR3 reads TGTGCCAGCAGCCAAGGCGGGACAGGGTTGTACGAGCAGTACTTC. It specifies CASSQGGTGLYEQYF.